The next 13 T cell receptor beta chains were all read from a single sample in a study of blood T cell repertoires in COVID-19 (TCRdb year 2020). Library preparation used the immunoSEQ multiplex PCR assay. TCRdb stores this immuneACCESS table with in-frame sequences only. Part of the clones is absent; in the studies checked, under half of the shortfall reflects unresolved V genes, and no reason is known for the rest. The sample profile shows some 150,000 clones; around 79% of them were found once. Of the sample, about 8.6% is held by the ten largest clones. The sequenced sample was peripheral blood. These TCRs come from a man aged 45-65 years with active or convalescent COVID-19.

This rearrangement joins TRBV28 to TRBJ1-4; D unresolved. This CDR3 contains 18 residues. Germline V lookup: CDR1 MDHEN, CDR2 SYDVKM. Deletions cut 3 bases from V and 3 bases from J, with 20 bases between. The CDR3 loop is CASSFFIGAFGSNEKLFF. CDR3 in DNA: TGTGCCAGCAGTTTTTTTATCGGTGCGTTCGGGTCTAATGAAAAACTGTTTTTT.

The rearrangement links TRBV18 to TRBJ2-2; D ambiguous. Germline V gene sequence: CDR1 KGHSH, CDR2 LQKENI. This CDR3 comprises 14 residues. V was cut by 6 bases and J by 4 bases, with 12 bases left in between. The CDR3 nucleotides read TGTGCCAGCTCTCCTATTTCCGGCACCGGGGAGCTGTTTTTT. It codes for CASSPISGTGELFF.

The chain couples TRBV5-1 to TRBJ1-1; possible D gene TRBD1, 6 bases. V was trimmed by 0 bases and J by 3 bases, leaving 9 bases between them. The CDR3 runs to 14 residues. CDR1 and CDR2 (germline): SGHRS, YFSETQ. CDR3 in DNA: TGCGCCAGCAGCTTGGGGGGGCGGGACACTGAAGCTTTCTTT. It specifies CASSLGGRDTEAFF. Combining the CDR3 with reference TRBV5-1 and TRBJ1-1 gives the whole variable domain KAGVTQTPRYLIKTRGQQVTLSCSPISGHRSVSWYQQTPGQGLQFLFEYFSETQRNKGNFPGRFSGRQFSNSRSEMNVSTLELGDSALYLCASSLGGRDTEAFFGQGTRLTVV.

In DNA form, the CDR3 reads TGTGCCAGCAGAGGGACAGGGCCGGCCAAAAACATTCAGTACTTC. Protein: CASRGTGPAKNIQYF. This chain uses TRBV2 with TRBJ2-4; 9 bases align to TRBD1. CDR1 is SNHLY and CDR2 is FYNNEI in the germline V gene. The CDR3 has 15 amino acids. The V segment lost 6 bases and the J segment 1 base; nucleotides outside the gene matches: 4. Full variable domain (outside the CDR3, taken from reference TRBV2 and TRBJ2-4): EPEVTQTPSHQVTQMGQEVILRCVPISNHLYFYWYRQILGQKVEFLVSFYNNEISEKSEIFDDQFSVERPDGSNFTLKIRSTKLEDSAMYFCASRGTGPAKNIQYFGAGTRLSVL.

V and J are TRBV3-1 (or the pseudogene TRBV3-2) and TRBJ1-5; 8 positions agree with TRBD1. The CDR3 loop spans 13 amino acids. Germline loops: CDR1 LGHDT, CDR2 YNNKEL (reference sequence). Unmatched junction bases numbered 1, after V lost 5 bases and J lost 4 bases. The CDR3: CASSNRGNQPQHF. CDR3 nucleotide sequence: TGTGCCAGCAGCAACAGGGGGAATCAGCCCCAGCATTTT.

CDR3 nucleotide sequence: TGTGCCAGCAGCTCCCCTTTGGGGGAGGAGGGCGGAAACACCATATATTTT. Translating it yields CASSSPLGEEGGNTIYF. The chain uses TRBV9 and TRBJ1-3; perhaps TRBD1 as D (5 bases). CDR1 and CDR2 from the germline V gene are SGDLS and YYNGEE. The V and J ends lost 4 bases and 4 bases respectively, with 21 bases between them. The CDR3 is made up of 17 amino acids.

The gene calls are TRBV2 and TRBJ1-4; TRBD1 agrees at 10 bases. Unmatched junction bases numbered 8, after V lost 8 bases and J lost 8 bases. CDR1 and CDR2 (germline): SNHLY, FYNNEI. This CDR3 contains 14 residues. CDR3: CASLGDRGGEKLFF. The CDR3, as DNA: TGTGCCAGCCTCGGGGACAGGGGAGGGGAAAAACTGTTTTTT.

The V gene is TRBV7-2, the J gene TRBJ2-3; no firm D call. With 1 base removed from V and 6 bases from J, the gap between germline ends came to 11 bases. The CDR3 covers 14 residues. CDR1 is SGHTA, CDR2 FQGNSA, per germline. The CDR3 sequence is CASSLGPHQDTQYF. CDR3 nucleotides: TGTGCCAGCAGCTTAGGTCCCCATCAGGATACGCAGTATTTT. The full variable domain, completed using reference TRBV7-2 and TRBJ2-3, is GAGVSQSPSNKVTEKGKDVELRCDPISGHTALYWYRQSLGQGLEFLIYFQGNSAPDKSGLPSDRFSAERTGGSVSTLTIQRTQQEDSAVYLCASSLGPHQDTQYFGPGTRLTVL.

The gene calls are TRBV27 and TRBJ2-2; D perhaps matches TRBD1 (5 bases). V lost 7 bases and J lost 4, with 13 bases in between. Looked up from germline, CDR1 is MNHEY and CDR2 is SMNVEV (reference sequence). CDR3 length: 14 residues. CDR3 in amino acids: CASKGHYSTGELFF. The CDR3 DNA is TGTGCCAGCAAGGGGCATTATAGCACCGGGGAGCTGTTTTTT.

This clone showed up just a few times. The genes are TRBV19 and TRBJ2-3, with D unclear. V dropped 7 bases and J dropped 1 base, with 9 bases sitting between them. This CDR3 comprises 13 residues. Germline CDR1 LNHDA, CDR2 SQIVND (reference sequence). CDR3 in amino acids: CASNNAGTDTQYF. For the CDR3, the DNA is TGTGCCAGTAACAACGCCGGCACAGATACGCAGTATTTT.

There are a few counts of this clone. The V call is TRBV5-8, the J call TRBJ1-3; a possible D gene is TRBD1 (6 bases). The CDR3 has 16 residues. Trimming removed 1 base from V and 0 bases from J, with 11 bases in between. Germline assignment: CDR1 SGHTS and CDR2 YDEGEE. For the CDR3, the DNA is TGTGCCAGCAGCTTGAGGGGGGGCGCCTCTGGAAACACCATATATTTT. This translates into CASSLRGGASGNTIYF.

V is TRBV4-1 and J is TRBJ1-5; a possible D gene is TRBD1 (5 bases). Trimming pared 3 bases from V and 4 bases from J, leaving 10 bases between. This CDR3 has 14 residues. Looked up from germline, CDR1 is MGHRA and CDR2 is YSYEKL. The CDR3 loop is CASSQYRQNQPQHF. In DNA, the CDR3 is TGCGCCAGCAGCCAGTACCGACAGAATCAGCCCCAGCATTTT.

The chain is built from TRBV6-5 and TRBJ2-7, with a tentative D call TRBD2 (5 bases). Trimming took 2 bases from V and 6 from J, leaving 17 bases between them. CDR1 is MNHEY, CDR2 SVGAGI, per germline. This CDR3 is 15 amino acids long. The CDR3: CASSYSAIGKGEQYF. Written as DNA, the CDR3 is TGTGCCAGCAGTTACAGTGCAATCGGGAAAGGCGAGCAGTACTTC.